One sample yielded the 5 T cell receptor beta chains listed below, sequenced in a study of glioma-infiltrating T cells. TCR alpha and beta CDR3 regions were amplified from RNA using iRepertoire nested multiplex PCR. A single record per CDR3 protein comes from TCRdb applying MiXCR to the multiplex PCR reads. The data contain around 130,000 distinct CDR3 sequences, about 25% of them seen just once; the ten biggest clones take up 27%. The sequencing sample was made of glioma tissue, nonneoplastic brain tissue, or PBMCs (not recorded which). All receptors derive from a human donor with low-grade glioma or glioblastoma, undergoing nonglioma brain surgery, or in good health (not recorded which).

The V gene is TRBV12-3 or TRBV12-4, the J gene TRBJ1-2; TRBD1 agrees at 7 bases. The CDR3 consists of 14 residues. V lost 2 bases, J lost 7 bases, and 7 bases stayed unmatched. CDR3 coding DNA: TGTGCCAGCAGTTTATCTAAAGGGGGCGGTGGCTACACCTTC. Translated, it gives CASSLSKGGGGYTF.

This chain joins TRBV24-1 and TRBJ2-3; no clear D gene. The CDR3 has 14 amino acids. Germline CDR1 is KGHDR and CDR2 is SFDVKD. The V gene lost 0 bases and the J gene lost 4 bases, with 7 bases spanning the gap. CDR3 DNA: TGTGCCACCAGTGATTTGCCTAAACCAGATACGCAGTATTTT. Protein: CATSDLPKPDTQYF.

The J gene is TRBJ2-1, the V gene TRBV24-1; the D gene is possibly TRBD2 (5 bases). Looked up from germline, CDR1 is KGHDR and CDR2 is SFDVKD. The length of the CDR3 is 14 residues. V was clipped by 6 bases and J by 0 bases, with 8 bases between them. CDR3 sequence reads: CATSPGGSYNEQFF. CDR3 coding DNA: TGTGCCACCAGTCCAGGAGGCTCCTACAATGAGCAGTTCTTC.

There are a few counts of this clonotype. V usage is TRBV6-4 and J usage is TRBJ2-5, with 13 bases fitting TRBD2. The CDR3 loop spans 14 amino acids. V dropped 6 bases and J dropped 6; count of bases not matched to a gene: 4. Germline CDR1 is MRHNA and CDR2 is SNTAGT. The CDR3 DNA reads TGTGCCAGCAGCATGGGACTAGCGGGGCAGACCCAGTACTTC. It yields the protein CASSMGLAGQTQYF.

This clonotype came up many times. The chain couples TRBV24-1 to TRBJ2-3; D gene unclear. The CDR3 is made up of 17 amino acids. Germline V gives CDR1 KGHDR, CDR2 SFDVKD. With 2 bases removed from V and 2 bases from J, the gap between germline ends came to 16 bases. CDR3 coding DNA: TGTGCCACCAGTGATTCAATTGACAAGACCGACACAGATACGCAGTATTTT. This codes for CATSDSIDKTDTDTQYF.